The rows below give T cell receptor beta chains drawn from one sample of a study of identical twins. TCRdb analysed the 5' RACE reads with MiXCR anew, one entry per CDR3 protein. The repertoire has around 300,000 distinct CDR3 sequences, less than 9% of them found once; the top ten carry more than 2%. This sample also belongs to another study, concerning yellow fever vaccine responses in identical twins.

Sequencing was performed on memory (CD45RO+) T cells sorted from blood. These receptors were collected from a woman aged 18-29 years in good health. Both conserved end residues are part of each CDR3. Each record gives: J gene, D gene, V gene, clone size, CDR3 protein, CDR3 DNA. A D gene is named only where the DNA matches it firmly. Some rows have no size entry. The others give once, few or many, or a class for an expanded clone.

TRBJ2-4	-	TRBV20-1	-	CSANRGGSPKNIQYF	TGCAGTGCTAACAGGGGAGGTAGCCCCAAAAACATTCAGTACTTC
TRBJ2-5	-	TRBV28	many	CASSFGGKQETQYF	TGTGCCAGCAGTTTTGGGGGGAAACAAGAGACCCAGTACTTC
TRBJ2-7	TRBD2	TRBV7-9	-	CASSRGLAGGPGNEQYF	TGTGCCAGCAGCCGTGGACTAGCGGGAGGGCCGGGGAACGAGCAGTACTTC
TRBJ2-5	TRBD2	TRBV7-8	few	CASSQTAGGTKETQYF	TGTGCCAGCAGCCAAACCGCGGGGGGAACAAAAGAGACCCAGTACTTC
TRBJ1-1	TRBD1	TRBV7-8	few	CANSPQTGMNTEAFF	TGTGCCAACAGCCCTCAGACAGGGATGAACACTGAAGCTTTCTTT
TRBJ2-2	-	TRBV9	many	CASSPGGVPTGELFF	TGTGCCAGCAGCCCGGGGGGCGTCCCCACCGGGGAGCTGTTTTTT
TRBJ1-5	-	TRBV20-1	few	CSASLQSNQPQHF	TGCAGTGCTAGTTTACAGAGCAATCAGCCCCAGCATTTT
TRBJ2-3	-	TRBV27	many	CASSPLGDRYSTDTQYF	TGTGCCAGCAGTCCCCTCGGGGATCGGTATAGCACAGATACGCAGTATTTT
TRBJ2-3	-	TRBV20-1	-	CSTRGAQTQYF	TGCAGTACCCGAGGTGCACAGACGCAGTATTTT
TRBJ1-3	-	TRBV20-1	few	CSVRRGDSGNTIYF	TGCAGTGTCCGACGGGGGGACTCTGGAAACACCATATATTTT
TRBJ2-1	-	TRBV7-8	-	CASSLRRAHSEQFF	TGTGCCAGCAGCTTACGCCGCGCGCACAGTGAGCAGTTCTTC
TRBJ1-1	-	TRBV2	many	CASSGGGYTEAFF	TGTGCCAGCAGTGGGGGGGGATACACTGAAGCTTTCTTT
TRBJ2-6	-	TRBV19	-	CASSIGSGANVLTF	TGTGCCAGTAGTATAGGCTCTGGGGCCAACGTCCTGACTTTC
TRBJ1-1	-	TRBV5-1	many	CASSLTGDTEAFF	TGTGCCAGCAGCTTGACAGGAGATACTGAAGCTTTCTTT
TRBJ1-2	-	TRBV27	few	CASSLGRATGGYTF	TGTGCCAGCAGTTTAGGCAGGGCCACGGGTGGCTACACCTTC
TRBJ2-2	-	TRBV12-3/TRBV12-4	-	CASSLAGLNTGELFF	TGTGCCAGCAGTTTAGCTGGCCTTAACACCGGGGAGCTGTTTTTT
TRBJ2-5	-	TRBV5-4	few	CASSLAVGARETQYF	TGTGCCAGCAGCTTGGCGGTGGGGGCAAGAGAGACCCAGTACTTC
TRBJ2-7	TRBD1	TRBV12-3/TRBV12-4	many	CASTPGQGPYEQYF	TGTGCCAGCACTCCGGGACAGGGGCCCTACGAGCAGTACTTC
TRBJ2-1	TRBD2	TRBV20-1	many	CSAVTSGSVFSYNEQFF	TGCAGTGCTGTGACTAGCGGGAGCGTTTTCTCCTACAATGAGCAGTTCTTC
TRBJ1-1	-	TRBV18	few	CASSPGAGGAFF	TGTGCCAGCTCACCAGGAGCCGGCGGGGCTTTCTTT
TRBJ1-1	-	TRBV9	-	CASSERGGRDTEAFF	TGTGCCAGCAGCGAGAGGGGAGGGCGGGACACTGAAGCTTTCTTT
TRBJ2-2	-	TRBV9	-	CASSPPIGGVYPGELFF	TGTGCCAGCAGCCCGCCAATTGGGGGCGTCTATCCCGGGGAGCTGTTTTTT
TRBJ2-7	-	TRBV20-1	-	CSARVGIGGYEQYF	TGCAGTGCTAGAGTTGGGATAGGAGGGTACGAGCAGTACTTC
TRBJ2-5	TRBD2	TRBV5-1	few	CASSLSSGGATSQETQYF	TGCGCCAGCAGCTTGTCTAGCGGGGGGGCGACTTCACAAGAGACCCAGTACTTC
TRBJ2-2	TRBD2	TRBV4-1	-	CASRTGLVGGELFF	TGCGCCAGCAGAACGGGACTAGTAGGCGGGGAGCTGTTTTTT
TRBJ1-5	-	TRBV27	many	CASSLIGGFSNQPQHF	TGTGCCAGCAGTTTAATAGGGGGGTTTAGCAATCAGCCCCAGCATTTT
TRBJ2-7	-	TRBV20-1	-	CSARGRGEYEQYF	TGCAGTGCCCGAGGCAGGGGGGAATACGAGCAGTACTTC
TRBJ2-3	TRBD2	TRBV7-8	-	CASTNRTSGITDTQYF	TGTGCCAGCACCAACAGGACTAGCGGGATCACAGATACGCAGTATTTT
TRBJ2-3	TRBD2	TRBV2	many	CASGGRGSTDTQYF	TGTGCCAGCGGCGGGAGGGGTAGCACAGATACGCAGTATTTT
TRBJ2-3	-	TRBV6-4	many	CASSDDGGGTDTQYF	TGTGCCAGCAGTGACGACGGCGGGGGCACAGATACGCAGTATTTT
TRBJ2-5	-	TRBV24-1	few	CATSDYGGAETQYF	TGTGCCACCAGTGATTATGGGGGTGCAGAGACCCAGTACTTC
TRBJ2-1	TRBD2	TRBV2	few	CASSPTALLAGEFF	TGTGCCAGCAGTCCAACCGCCTTACTAGCGGGAGAGTTCTTC
TRBJ2-5	TRBD2	TRBV20-1	-	CCARRGMAGGNQETQYF	TGCTGTGCTAGGAGGGGGATGGCGGGAGGGAACCAAGAGACCCAGTACTTC
TRBJ2-7	-	TRBV7-2	many	CASSLQMGEQYF	TGTGCCAGCAGCTTACAAATGGGCGAGCAGTACTTC
TRBJ2-5	-	TRBV12-3/TRBV12-4	-	CASSRGPSQYF	TGTGCCAGCAGCCGGGGGCCCTCCCAGTACTTC
TRBJ2-1	-	TRBV27	few	CASSLFPGAFSGNEQFF	TGTGCCAGCAGTTTATTTCCGGGGGCATTTTCGGGAAATGAGCAGTTCTTC
TRBJ2-1	TRBD2	TRBV6-1	-	CASRILSGGEYNEQFF	TGTGCCAGCAGAATTCTTAGCGGGGGGGAGTACAATGAGCAGTTCTTC
TRBJ2-1	TRBD1	TRBV6-4	many	CASSDSPGGPYNEQFF	TGTGCCAGCAGTGACTCTCCAGGGGGCCCCTACAATGAGCAGTTCTTC
TRBJ2-1	TRBD1	TRBV2	-	CASSGTGVNEPFF	TGTGCCAGCAGTGGGACAGGGGTCAATGAGCCGTTCTTC
TRBJ2-3	-	TRBV20-1	-	CSTRGGPEIGTDTQYF	TGCAGTACACGTGGGGGCCCAGAGATTGGCACAGATACGCAGTATTTT
TRBJ1-1	TRBD1	TRBV15	-	CATSRVRGLGRTEAFF	TGTGCCACCAGCAGAGTAAGGGGGCTCGGGCGTACTGAAGCTTTCTTT
TRBJ2-1	TRBD2	TRBV2	-	CASSERSLAAILNEQFF	TGTGCCAGCAGTGAAAGGTCACTAGCGGCAATCCTCAATGAGCAGTTCTTC
TRBJ2-7	-	TRBV14	few	CASSPLGELAANSYEQYF	TGTGCCAGCAGCCCATTAGGGGAACTAGCAGCTAATTCCTACGAGCAGTACTTC
TRBJ1-2	-	TRBV7-9	few	CASSSPRGGALNYGYTF	TGTGCCAGCAGCTCCCCCCGTGGAGGGGCCCTTAACTATGGCTACACCTTC
TRBJ1-4	-	TRBV25-1	many	CASSVASWTNEKLFF	TGTGCCAGCAGTGTGGCATCCTGGACTAATGAAAAACTGTTTTTT
TRBJ2-3	-	TRBV29-1	many	CSVEGGGRGDTQYF	TGCAGCGTTGAAGGAGGGGGGCGAGGAGATACGCAGTATTTT
TRBJ2-1	TRBD2	TRBV3-1	many	CASSQELSGRAYNEQFF	TGTGCCAGCAGCCAAGAGCTTAGCGGGAGGGCCTACAATGAGCAGTTCTTC
TRBJ2-5	-	TRBV24-1	few	CATSRETQYF	TGTGCCACCAGTCGGGAGACCCAGTACTTC
TRBJ2-6	-	TRBV18	many	CASSPQGAGANVLTF	TGTGCCAGCTCACCCCAGGGTGCTGGGGCCAACGTCCTGACTTTC
TRBJ1-1	-	TRBV28	many	CASSTPDRLRTEAFF	TGTGCCAGCAGTACCCCCGACAGATTGAGAACTGAAGCTTTCTTT
TRBJ1-1	-	TRBV6-1	few	CASTGDLMNTEAFF	TGTGCCAGCACAGGGGACCTCATGAACACTGAAGCTTTCTTT
TRBJ1-2	-	TRBV21-1	-	CASSHRDRGCGYTF	TGTGCCAGCAGTCACCGGGACAGGGGTTGTGGCTACACCTTC
TRBJ2-6	TRBD1	TRBV9	-	CASSASSDRGLTYSGANVLTF	TGTGCCAGCAGCGCATCTTCCGACAGGGGACTCACTTACTCTGGGGCCAACGTCCTGACTTTC
TRBJ1-4	-	TRBV4-1	many	CASSQNAAIGGKLFF	TGCGCCAGCAGCCAAAACGCGGCAATCGGGGGAAAACTGTTTTTT
TRBJ2-6	TRBD2	TRBV7-3	-	CASSTERGSGANVLTF	TGTGCCAGCAGCACCGAGCGGGGCTCTGGGGCCAACGTCCTGACTTTC